Listed below are T cell receptor beta chains from one sample, sequenced in a study of T cell clonotyping in hematopoietic cell transplantation. The protocol was immunoSEQ multiplex PCR, while the TCRdb copy is restricted to in-frame clones and leaves out a portion. The data show fewer than 50,000 clones, under 90% seen once. Sequenced material: peripheral blood mononuclear cells, taken before stem cell transplant. These receptors all come from a man in his 60s with biphenotypic leukemia. Some clones in this sample may be carry-over from other donors' samples. Each CDR3 is given with its conserved first and last residue. A D gene is named only where the DNA matches it firmly. Rows may omit the clone size; those that give it use once, few, many or a size class.

DNA: TGTGCCACCTCTAGCGGGAGTTACAATGAGCAGTTCTTC; CDR3: CATSSGSYNEQFF; D: TRBD2; size: .; J: TRBJ2-1; V: TRBV15
DNA: TGTGCTAGCAGCTCGTCGTTGTCAGGGACTGGAAACACCATATATTTT; CDR3: CASSSSLSGTGNTIYF; D: .; size: .; J: TRBJ1-3; V: TRBV7-7
DNA: TGCGCCAGCAGCTTGAGTGGACTCCCGGGGGTCTATGGCTACACCTTC; CDR3: CASSLSGLPGVYGYTF; D: .; size: .; J: TRBJ1-2; V: TRBV5-1
DNA: TGTGCCAGCAGCGGGGGCGGGACAGCTTATAGCAATCAGCCCCAGCATTTT; CDR3: CASSGGGTAYSNQPQHF; D: TRBD1; size: .; J: TRBJ1-5; V: TRBV7-9
DNA: TGTGCCAGCAGCAGGTCCCGCGGTGGCTACACCTTC; CDR3: CASSRSRGGYTF; D: .; size: .; J: TRBJ1-2; V: TRBV7-8
DNA: TGTGCCAGCAGTCGAGGGGGGGATCAGCCCCAGCATTTT; CDR3: CASSRGGDQPQHF; D: .; size: .; J: TRBJ1-5; V: TRBV6-5
DNA: TGTGCCAGCAGCGATAGAAAAACCGCGAACACCGGGGAGCTGTTTTTT; CDR3: CASSDRKTANTGELFF; D: .; size: once; J: TRBJ2-2; V: TRBV9
DNA: TGTGCCAGCAGCTTAATGGGGACAAAAAGGGAGACCCAGTACTTC; CDR3: CASSLMGTKRETQYF; D: .; size: .; J: TRBJ2-5; V: TRBV11-2
DNA: TGCGCCAGCAGCTTGATTCCGGGAAATCAGCCCCAGCATTTT; CDR3: CASSLIPGNQPQHF; D: .; size: .; J: TRBJ1-5; V: TRBV5-1
DNA: TGTGCCAGTAGAAAAGGGTACGAGTACGAGCAGTACTTC; CDR3: CASRKGYEYEQYF; D: .; size: once; J: TRBJ2-7; V: TRBV19
DNA: TGTGCCATCAGTGAGTCAGAGAGACACCTCTATGGCTACACCTTC; CDR3: CAISESERHLYGYTF; D: .; size: .; J: TRBJ1-2; V: TRBV10-3
DNA: TGTGCCAGCAGACCCAGGGGGCAAGGTAGCAATCAGCCCCAGCATTTT; CDR3: CASRPRGQGSNQPQHF; D: TRBD1; size: .; J: TRBJ1-5; V: TRBV6-6
DNA: TGTGCCTGGAGTCATCCGGCAGGGAATAACTATGGCTACACCTTC; CDR3: CAWSHPAGNNYGYTF; D: .; size: .; J: TRBJ1-2; V: TRBV30
DNA: TGTGCCAGCAGCTTACCGACAGGACTAGCGGGCACAGACTCCTACAATGAGCAGTTCTTC; CDR3: CASSLPTGLAGTDSYNEQFF; D: TRBD2; size: .; J: TRBJ2-1; V: TRBV14
DNA: TGTGCCAGCGAACCCGTGACGGATAACTATGGCTACACCTTC; CDR3: CASEPVTDNYGYTF; D: .; size: .; J: TRBJ1-2; V: TRBV28
DNA: TGTGCCAGCAGTCTCGACAGGGTGGGCAATCAGCCCCAGCATTTT; CDR3: CASSLDRVGNQPQHF; D: TRBD1; size: .; J: TRBJ1-5; V: TRBV2
DNA: TGCGCCAGCAGCTCTATTCCGACGGATGAGCCATACGAGCAGTACTTC; CDR3: CASSSIPTDEPYEQYF; D: .; size: .; J: TRBJ2-7; V: TRBV5-1
DNA: TGTGCCTGGACCAACGGGCGACAGCTGAACACTGAAGCTTTCTTT; CDR3: CAWTNGRQLNTEAFF; D: .; size: .; J: TRBJ1-1; V: TRBV30
DNA: TGTGCCAGCAGCCTCGACAGTGGGAGCTACGAGCAGTACTTC; CDR3: CASSLDSGSYEQYF; D: .; size: .; J: TRBJ2-7; V: TRBV6-5
DNA: TGTGCCAGCAACGCGGGGGGAAACACCGGGGAGCTGTTTTTT; CDR3: CASNAGGNTGELFF; D: TRBD2; size: .; J: TRBJ2-2; V: TRBV7-2
DNA: TGTGCCAGCCTCAACGGGGGGGCGGGGTTCACTGAAGCTTTCTTT; CDR3: CASLNGGAGFTEAFF; D: .; size: .; J: TRBJ1-1; V: TRBV27
DNA: TGTGCCAGCAGCCAGACGAAAGATACGCAGTATTTT; CDR3: CASSQTKDTQYF; D: .; size: .; J: TRBJ2-3; V: TRBV6-5
DNA: TGTGCCAGCAGCCCAAAACCCCCGTACCAAGAGACCCAGTACTTC; CDR3: CASSPKPPYQETQYF; D: .; size: .; J: TRBJ2-5; V: TRBV7-2
DNA: TGTGCCAGCAGGAGAGGGGGAGTCGAGACCCAGTACTTC; CDR3: CASRRGGVETQYF; D: .; size: .; J: TRBJ2-5; V: TRBV28
DNA: TGTGCCAGCAGTCCAGACAGACTCTATGGCTACACCTTC; CDR3: CASSPDRLYGYTF; D: .; size: .; J: TRBJ1-2; V: TRBV2
DNA: TGTGCCATCAGACCAGCGGGAGAGGCCGGGGAGCTGTTTTTT; CDR3: CAIRPAGEAGELFF; D: TRBD2; size: .; J: TRBJ2-2; V: TRBV10-3
DNA: TGTGCCAGCAGTCTGAGCGGGACCTACAATGAGCAGTTCTTC; CDR3: CASSLSGTYNEQFF; D: TRBD2; size: .; J: TRBJ2-1; V: TRBV27
DNA: TGTGCCGGTGGGGGACAGGGGGCCTACGAGCAGTACTTC; CDR3: CAGGGQGAYEQYF; D: TRBD1; size: .; J: TRBJ2-7; V: TRBV30